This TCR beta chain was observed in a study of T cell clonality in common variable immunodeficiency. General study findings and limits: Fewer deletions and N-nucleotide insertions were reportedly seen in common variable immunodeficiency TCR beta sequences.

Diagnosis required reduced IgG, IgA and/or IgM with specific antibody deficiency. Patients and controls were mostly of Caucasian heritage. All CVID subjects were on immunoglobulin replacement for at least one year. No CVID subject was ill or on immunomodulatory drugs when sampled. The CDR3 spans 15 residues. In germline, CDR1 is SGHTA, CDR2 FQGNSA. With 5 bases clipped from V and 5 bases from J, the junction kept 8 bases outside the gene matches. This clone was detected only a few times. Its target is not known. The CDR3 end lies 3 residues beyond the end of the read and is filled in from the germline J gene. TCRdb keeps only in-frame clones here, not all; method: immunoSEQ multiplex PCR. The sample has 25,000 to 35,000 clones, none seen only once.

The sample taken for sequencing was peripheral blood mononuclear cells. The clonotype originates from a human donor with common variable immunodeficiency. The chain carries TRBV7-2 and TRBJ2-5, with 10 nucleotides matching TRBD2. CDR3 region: CASSRSGGYGETQYF. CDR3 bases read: TGTGCCAGCAGCCGTAGCGGGGGGTACGGGGAGACC.